This section outlines one T cell receptor (beta chain) sequence together with its context. Its antigen is currently unknown. MiXCR, applied by TCRdb to the reads, yields one record per CDR3 protein. This sample carries 450,000 to 550,000 distinct CDR3 sequences, roughly 43% of them seen once, and the ten largest clones take just under 45%. The data belong to a study of T cell repertoires in cytomegalovirus infection. On the study more broadly: The study used recently identified HLA-C-restricted and well-studied HLA-B-restricted CMV epitopes.

Study conclusions and caveats: Cumulative public TCR beta family frequency identified carriers of CMV plus the relevant HLA. Predominance within the ex vivo response was attributable to HLA-C-restricted CMV-specific TCR beta clonotypes.

V gave up 5 bases and J gave up 3 bases; unmatched junction bases: 13. Germline CDR1 and CDR2: SGHNT and YYREEE (reference sequence). This CDR3 comprises 18 residues. The sample in question was cultured PBMCs, obtained from culture after CMV antigen stimulation. This receptor was identified in a human donor in good health (CMV status not recorded). Some clones in this sample may be carry-over from other donors' samples. V and J are TRBV5-4 and TRBJ2-3; TRBD2 aligns across 12 bases. CDR3 region: CASRPLTSGSFSTDTQYF. The CDR3 DNA sequence: TGTGCCAGCAGGCCCCTGACTAGCGGGAGTTTTTCAACAGATACGCAGTATTTT.